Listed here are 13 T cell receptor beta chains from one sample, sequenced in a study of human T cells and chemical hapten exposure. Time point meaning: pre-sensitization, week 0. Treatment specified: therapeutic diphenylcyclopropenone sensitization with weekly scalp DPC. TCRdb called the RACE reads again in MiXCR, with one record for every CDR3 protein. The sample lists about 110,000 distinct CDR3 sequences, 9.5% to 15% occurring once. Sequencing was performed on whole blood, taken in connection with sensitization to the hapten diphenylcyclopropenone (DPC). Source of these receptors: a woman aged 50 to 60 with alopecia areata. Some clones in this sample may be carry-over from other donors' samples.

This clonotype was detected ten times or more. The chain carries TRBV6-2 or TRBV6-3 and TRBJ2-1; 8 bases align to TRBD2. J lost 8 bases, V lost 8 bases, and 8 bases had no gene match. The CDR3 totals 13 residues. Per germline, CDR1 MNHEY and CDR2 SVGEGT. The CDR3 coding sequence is TGTGCCAGCCGACGGGGGGGCGCGCATGAGCAGTTCTTC. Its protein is CASRRGGAHEQFF.

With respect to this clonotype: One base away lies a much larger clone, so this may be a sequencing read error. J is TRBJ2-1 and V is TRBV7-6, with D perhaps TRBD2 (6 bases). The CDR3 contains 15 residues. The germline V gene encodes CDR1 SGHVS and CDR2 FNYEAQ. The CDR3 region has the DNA TGTGTCAGCAGCTTAGGAGGGCAACGCTACAATGAGCAGTTCTTC. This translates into CVSSLGGQRYNEQFF.

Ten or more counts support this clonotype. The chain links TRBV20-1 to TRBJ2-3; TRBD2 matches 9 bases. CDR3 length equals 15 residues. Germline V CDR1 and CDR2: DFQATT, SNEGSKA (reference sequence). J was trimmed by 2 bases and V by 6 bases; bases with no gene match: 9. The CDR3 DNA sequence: TGCAGTGCGCGACTAGCGGTGGACCCCACAGATACGCAGTATTTT. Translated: CSARLAVDPTDTQYF.

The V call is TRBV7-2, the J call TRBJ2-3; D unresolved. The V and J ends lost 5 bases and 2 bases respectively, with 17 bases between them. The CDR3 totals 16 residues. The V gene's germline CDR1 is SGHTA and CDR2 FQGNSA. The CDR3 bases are TGTGCCAGCAGCCACTTGACTGGAAGTCCCACAGATACGCAGTATTTT. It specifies CASSHLTGSPTDTQYF. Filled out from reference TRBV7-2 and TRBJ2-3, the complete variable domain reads GAGVSQSPSNKVTEKGKDVELRCDPISGHTALYWYRQSLGQGLEFLIYFQGNSAPDKSGLPSDRFSAERTGGSVSTLTIQRTQQEDSAVYLCASSHLTGSPTDTQYFGPGTRLTVL.

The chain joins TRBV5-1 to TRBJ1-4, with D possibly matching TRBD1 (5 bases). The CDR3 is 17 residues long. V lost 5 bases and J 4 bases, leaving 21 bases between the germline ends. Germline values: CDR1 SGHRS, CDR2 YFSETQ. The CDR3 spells CASSSRSGPQNNEKLFF. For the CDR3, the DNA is TGCGCCAGCAGTTCCCGGTCGGGGCCTCAGAATAATGAAAAACTGTTTTTT.

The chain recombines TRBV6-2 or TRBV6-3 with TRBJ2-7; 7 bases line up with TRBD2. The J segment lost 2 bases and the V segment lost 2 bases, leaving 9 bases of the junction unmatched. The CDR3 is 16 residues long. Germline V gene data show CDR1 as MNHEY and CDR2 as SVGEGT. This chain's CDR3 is CASSYSGRGNPYEQYF. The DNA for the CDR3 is TGTGCCAGCAGTTACAGCGGGCGGGGGAACCCCTACGAGCAGTACTTC.

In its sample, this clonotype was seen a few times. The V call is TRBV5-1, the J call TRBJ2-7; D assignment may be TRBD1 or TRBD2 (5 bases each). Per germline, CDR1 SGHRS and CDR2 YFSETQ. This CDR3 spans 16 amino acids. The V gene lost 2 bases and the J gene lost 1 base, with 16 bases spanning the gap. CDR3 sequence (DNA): TGCGCCAGCAGCTTTCGGGCCTCCGGGGCGTCCTACGAGCAGTACTTC. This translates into CASSFRASGASYEQYF.

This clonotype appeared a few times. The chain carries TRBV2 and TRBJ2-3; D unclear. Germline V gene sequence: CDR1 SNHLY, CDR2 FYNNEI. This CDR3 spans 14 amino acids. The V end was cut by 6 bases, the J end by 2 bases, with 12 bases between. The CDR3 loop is CASRGNQNTDTQYF. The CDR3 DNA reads TGTGCCAGCAGGGGGAATCAGAACACAGATACGCAGTATTTT.

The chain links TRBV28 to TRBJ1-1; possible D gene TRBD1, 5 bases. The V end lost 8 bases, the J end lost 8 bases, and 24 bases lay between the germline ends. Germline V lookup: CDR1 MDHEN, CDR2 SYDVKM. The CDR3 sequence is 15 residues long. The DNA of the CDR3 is TGTGCCAGCCTACCGGGACTCTACTACTTCCGGGAAGCTTTCTTT. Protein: CASLPGLYYFREAFF.

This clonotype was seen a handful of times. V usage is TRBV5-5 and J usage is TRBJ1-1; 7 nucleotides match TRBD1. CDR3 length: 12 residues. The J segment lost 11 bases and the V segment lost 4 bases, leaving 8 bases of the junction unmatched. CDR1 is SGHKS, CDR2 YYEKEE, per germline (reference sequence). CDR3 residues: CASSRLTGRAFF. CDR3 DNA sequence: TGTGCCAGCAGCCGGCTGACAGGGAGGGCTTTCTTT.

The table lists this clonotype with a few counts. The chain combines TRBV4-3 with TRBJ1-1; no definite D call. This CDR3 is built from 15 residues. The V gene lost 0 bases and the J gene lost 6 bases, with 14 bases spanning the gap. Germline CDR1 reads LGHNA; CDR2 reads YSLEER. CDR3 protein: CASSQDRLLLAEAFF. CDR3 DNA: TGCGCCAGCAGCCAAGATCGCCTCCTCCTAGCTGAAGCTTTCTTT.

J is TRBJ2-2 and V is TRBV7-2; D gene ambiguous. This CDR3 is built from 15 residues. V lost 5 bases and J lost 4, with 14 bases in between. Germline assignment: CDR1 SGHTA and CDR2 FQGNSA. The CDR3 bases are TGTGCCAGCAGCCCAAACCCGCAAGTCACCGGGGAGCTGTTTTTT. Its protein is CASSPNPQVTGELFF.

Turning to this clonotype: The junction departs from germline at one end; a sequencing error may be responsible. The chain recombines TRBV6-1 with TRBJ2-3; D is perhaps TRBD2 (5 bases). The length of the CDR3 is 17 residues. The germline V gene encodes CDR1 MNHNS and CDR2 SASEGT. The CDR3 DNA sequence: TGTGCCAGCACACCCGAAGGAGGAGCGCCGAGCACAGATGCGCAGTATTTT. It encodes CASTPEGGAPSTDAQYF.